One sample yielded the 25 T cell receptor beta chains listed below, sequenced in a study of T cells after yellow fever vaccination. TCRdb redid the calling of the 5' RACE reads with MiXCR, one entry per CDR3 protein. The data hold 360,000 or so distinct CDR3 sequences, with more than 9% observed a single time. The sample consisted of PBMCs, taken on the day of the first yellow fever vaccination. These receptor sequences come from a man between 18 and 35 years old who received the YFV17D yellow fever vaccine.

The rearrangement links TRBV7-9 to TRBJ2-1, with D possibly matching TRBD2 (6 bases). V was shortened by 4 bases and J by 3 bases, with 16 bases between the two germline ends. The CDR3 is made up of 16 amino acids. Germline values: CDR1 SEHNR, CDR2 FQNEAQ (reference sequence). Written as DNA, the CDR3 is TGTGCCAGCAGCTCCTCGTCGGGAGCGGACTACAATGAGCAGTTCTTC. As protein: CASSSSSGADYNEQFF.

The sample holds a few counts of this clonotype. The chain joins TRBV5-1 to TRBJ2-3; D could derive from TRBD1 or TRBD2 (5 bases each). The CDR3 length is 11 residues. V was shortened by 7 bases and J by 10 bases, with 13 bases between the two germline ends. Germline CDR1 is SGHRS and CDR2 is YFSETQ. For the CDR3, the DNA is TGCGCCAGCGGGACCGGGTGGTCGCAGTATTTT. This sequence encodes CASGTGWSQYF.

This clonotype was picked up a small number of times. The CDR3 reads CASSLVGYRGTQYF. The DNA of the CDR3 is TGTGCCAGCAGTCTTGTCGGGTATAGGGGGACCCAGTACTTC. The V and J genes are TRBV12-3 or TRBV12-4 and TRBJ2-5; D is perhaps TRBD1 (5 bases). There are 14 residues in the CDR3. V lost 5 bases and J lost 7, with 17 bases in between.

This clonotype was observed a few times. The chain recombines TRBV5-8 with TRBJ1-1; no clear D gene. CDR1 is SGHTS and CDR2 is YDEGEE in the germline V gene. The CDR3 is 15 residues long. Deletions cut 0 bases from V and 6 bases from J, with 15 bases between. The CDR3 coding sequence is TGTGCCAGCAGCTTGGAAACGGGGAGAATGGCTGAAGCTTTCTTT. Its protein is CASSLETGRMAEAFF.

This clonotype was observed a few times. This rearrangement joins TRBV28 to TRBJ2-7; perhaps TRBD1 as D (5 bases). This CDR3 has 16 amino acids. Germline values: CDR1 MDHEN, CDR2 SYDVKM. Trimming removed 4 bases from V and 3 bases from J, with 19 bases in between. The CDR3 DNA reads as TGTGCCAGCAGTTCCCCGCGACCGACAGTCAACTACGAGCAGTACGTC. The encoded protein is CASSSPRPTVNYEQYV.

This clonotype was counted between two and nine times. At one boundary the junction diverges from the germline segment, which might be a read error. This rearrangement joins TRBV6-2 or TRBV6-3 to TRBJ2-7, with 10 bases fitting TRBD1. Germline-derived CDR1 and CDR2 are MNHEY and SVGEGT. The CDR3 runs 12 residues. The DNA of the CDR3 is TGTGCCAGCAGTTACTCGGGACAGGGGTTCCACTTC. As protein: CASSYSGQGFHF.

This clonotype was seen only a few times. The rearrangement links TRBV27 to TRBJ2-1; no firm D call. Germline values: CDR1 MNHEY, CDR2 SMNVEV (reference sequence). The CDR3 runs to 16 residues. Trimming stripped 8 bases from V and 0 bases from J, with 17 bases between. CDR3 sequence: CASGLSPQSSYNEQFF. In DNA, the CDR3 is TGTGCCAGCGGTCTCTCCCCACAGAGCTCCTACAATGAGCAGTTCTTC.

Only a few counts were recorded for this clonotype. The chain joins TRBV12-3 or TRBV12-4 to TRBJ2-5; TRBD1 might be the D (5 bases). V was pared by 6 bases and J by 2 bases, with 13 bases between. The CDR3 consists of 14 residues. For the CDR3, the DNA is TGTGCCAGCAGCCCCCCCGGACAACAAGAGACCCAGTACTTC. Translation gives CASSPPGQQETQYF.

The rearrangement uses TRBV28 and TRBJ1-2; D is unresolved. CDR3 size: 13 residues. CDR1 is MDHEN and CDR2 is SYDVKM in the germline V gene. V was shortened by 2 bases and J by 8 bases, with 12 bases between the two germline ends. CDR3 loop: CASSLLAVRGYTF. CDR3 coding DNA: TGTGCCAGCAGTTTACTTGCCGTTCGGGGCTACACCTTC.

The V call is TRBV11-2, the J call TRBJ2-2; D uncertain. CDR3 length: 14 amino acids. Germline loops: CDR1 SGHAT, CDR2 FQNNGV. V was cut by 4 bases and J by 4 bases, with 10 bases left in between. The CDR3 DNA follows: TGTGCCAGCAGCTCCCTTCGTGGCACCGGGGAGCTGTTTTTT. Amino acids: CASSSLRGTGELFF.

The rearrangement uses TRBV27 and TRBJ1-1; 8 nucleotides align to TRBD1. The CDR3 is made up of 12 amino acids. Unmatched junction bases numbered 2, after V lost 6 bases and J lost 5 bases. Germline CDR1 MNHEY, CDR2 SMNVEV (reference sequence). The CDR3 DNA is TGTGCCAGCAGGACAGGGGCGACTGAAGCTTTCTTT. Protein: CASRTGATEAFF.

The chain has TRBV4-3 and TRBJ2-5; 11 bases map to TRBD2. The CDR3 contains 17 residues. The V and J ends lost 0 bases and 4 bases, in that order; junction bases with no gene match: 7. Germline CDR1 is LGHNA and CDR2 is YSLEER. CDR3 DNA: TGCGCCAGCAGCCAAGATGGGAGTAGCGGGGGGGGAGAGACCCAGTACTTC. Translation gives CASSQDGSSGGGETQYF.

This clonotype showed up just a few times. The gene calls are TRBV10-3 and TRBJ2-3; 7 nucleotides align to TRBD2. The CDR3 totals 13 residues. V was pared by 6 bases and J by 4 bases, with 4 bases of the junction left unmatched. Germline values: CDR1 ENHRY, CDR2 SYGVKD. CDR3 in DNA: TGTGCCATCAGGGGGGGGGAGGCAGATACGCAGTATTTT. Translating it yields CAIRGGEADTQYF.

The sample holds a few counts of this clonotype. The chain is built from TRBV24-1 and TRBJ2-5; 8 bases align to TRBD1. V lost 5 bases and J lost 7; bases outside the gene matches: 5. Germline V CDR1 and CDR2: KGHDR, SFDVKD. The CDR3 consists of 13 residues. Written as DNA, the CDR3 is TGTGCCACCAGTGCCTCTGACAGGGGGACCCAGTACTTC. Translated, it gives CATSASDRGTQYF.

V gene TRBV20-1 combines with J gene TRBJ2-3; possible D gene TRBD2, 7 bases. Looked up from germline, CDR1 is DFQATT and CDR2 is SNEGSKA (reference sequence). Trimming shortened V by 1 base and J by 3 bases, and 14 bases separated the two germline ends. The CDR3 has 15 amino acids. This chain's CDR3 is CSARGSAGATDTQYF. In DNA form, the CDR3 reads TGCAGTGCTAGAGGCTCGGCGGGGGCGACAGATACGCAGTATTTT.

This chain joins TRBV12-3 or TRBV12-4 and TRBJ1-5; D uncertain. CDR3 length: 14 amino acids. V lost 3 bases to trimming and J lost 0 bases, with 6 bases between them. For the CDR3, the DNA is TGTGCCAGCAGTTTTGGACGTAGCAATCAGCCCCAGCATTTT. Protein sequence: CASSFGRSNQPQHF.

The chain employs TRBV29-1 and TRBJ1-2; D is possibly TRBD1 (6 bases). There are 16 residues in the CDR3. The germline gives CDR1 SQVTM, CDR2 ANQGSEA. Trimming pared 5 bases from V and 1 base from J, leaving 20 bases between. CDR3 DNA: TGCAGCGTTTGGGGGGGGGCGAACCTCCTTAACTATGGCTACACCTTC. This sequence encodes CSVWGGANLLNYGYTF.

The chain carries TRBV29-1 and TRBJ1-5, with D possibly TRBD1 on 6 matching bases. The V gene lost 6 bases and the J gene lost 3 bases, with 15 bases spanning the gap. CDR3 size: 14 residues. From germline, CDR1 is SQVTM and CDR2 ANQGSEA. CDR3 coding DNA: TGCAGCGTGGCCCCCGGGGGCCTCAATCAGCCCCAGCATTTT. Translating gives CSVAPGGLNQPQHF. The full variable domain, its missing parts supplied by reference TRBV29-1 and TRBJ1-5, is SAVISQKPSRDICQRGTSLTIQCQVDSQVTMMFWYRQQPGQSLTLIATANQGSEATYESGFVIDKFPISRPNLTFSTLTVSNMSPEDSSIYLCSVAPGGLNQPQHFGDGTRLSIL.

This clonotype has a handful of counts. The rearrangement uses TRBV7-3 and TRBJ2-7; no definite D call. Looked up from germline, CDR1 is SGHTA and CDR2 is FQGTGA. This CDR3 has 13 residues. The ends were cut back, 1 base at V and 3 bases at J, with 7 bases in the middle. This CDR3 is CASSLSQSYEQYF. CDR3 nucleotide sequence: TGTGCCAGCAGCTTAAGTCAGAGCTACGAGCAGTACTTC.

This clonotype occurred many times. The chain has TRBV5-6 and TRBJ1-2; D may be TRBD1 (5 bases). This CDR3 is 15 amino acids long. V was cut by 0 bases and J by 4 bases, with 13 bases left in between. The germline gives CDR1 SGHDT, CDR2 YYEEEE. The CDR3 region has the DNA TGTGCCAGCAGCTTGGGTCCGGGGGTTTCCTATGGCTACACCTTC. It is translated as CASSLGPGVSYGYTF.

This clonotype was seen only a few times. One junction end does not reproduce the germline sequence, and a read error may be involved. The CDR3 spells CASGFTGTGNEKLFF. The CDR3 DNA reads TGTGCCAGCGGTTTTACCGGGACAGGGAATGAAAAACTGTTTTTT. The chain combines TRBV12-3 or TRBV12-4 with TRBJ1-4, with 9 bases that match TRBD1. The CDR3 is 15 residues long.

This clonotype was detected a few times. This rearrangement joins TRBV25-1 to TRBJ1-1, with D unresolved. The CDR3 sequence is 18 residues long. CDR1 is MGHDK and CDR2 is SYGVNS in the germline V gene. Trimming pared 3 bases from V and 2 bases from J, leaving 22 bases between. CDR3 sequence (DNA): TGTGCCAGCAGTGAGTCTGGGAGCGGTTCGGGGAAAAACACTGAAGCTTTCTTT. This encodes CASSESGSGSGKNTEAFF.

This chain joins TRBV5-8 and TRBJ1-6; possibly TRBD1 for D (5 bases). This CDR3 has 17 amino acids. Trimming shortened V by 4 bases and J by 0 bases, and 14 bases separated the two germline ends. Per germline, CDR1 SGHTS and CDR2 YDEGEE. The CDR3 DNA follows: TGTGCCAGCAGCGAGGACACGCTAAGCTCCTATAATTCACCCCTCCACTTT. Translation: CASSEDTLSSYNSPLHF.

This clonotype has more than one count but fewer than ten. The V call is TRBV4-3, the J call TRBJ2-3; D uncertain. The CDR3 is made up of 11 amino acids. Germline V gene data show CDR1 as LGHNA and CDR2 as YSLEER. V lost 3 bases, J lost 7 bases, and 5 bases lay in between. The CDR3 DNA reads TGCGCCAGCAGCCAGAGGAATACGCAGTATTTT. Its translation: CASSQRNTQYF.

Written as DNA, the CDR3 is TGTGCCAGCAGCTCGCAGGGGGATGCGCAGTTCTTC. Amino acid sequence: CASSSQGDAQFF. V and J are TRBV5-4 and TRBJ2-1; 7 positions agree with TRBD1. CDR1 and CDR2 from the germline V gene are SGHNT and YYREEE (reference sequence). The junction had 6 bases not matched to a gene; V was cut back by 3 bases and J by 12 bases. The CDR3 consists of 12 residues.